Listed here are 24 T cell receptor beta chains from one sample, sequenced in a study of identical twins. Via MiXCR, TCRdb re-called the 5' RACE reads, giving one row per CDR3 protein. The sample includes 600,000 to 700,000 distinct CDR3 sequences, around 20% of them seen just once. Another study also made use of these data, one on T cells expressing NK-cell markers.

The specimen was PBMCs. These receptor sequences come from a woman aged 18 to 35 in good health.

This clonotype has just a few counts. The V call is TRBV5-5, the J call TRBJ2-6; D is perhaps TRBD1 (6 bases). The CDR3 runs to 14 residues. Germline CDR1 SGHKS, CDR2 YYEKEE (reference sequence). Trimming stripped 9 bases from V and 0 bases from J, with 10 bases between. CDR3 in DNA: TGTGCCACCCGGACAGCCTCTGGGGCCAACGTCCTGACTTTC. Amino acids: CATRTASGANVLTF.

This clonotype has ten or more counts. The rearrangement links TRBV19 to TRBJ2-3; 10 bases are shared with TRBD2. The CDR3 runs 14 residues. Germline lookup yields CDR1 LNHDA and CDR2 SQIVND (reference sequence). Trimming removed 8 bases from V and 4 bases from J; junction bases left unmatched: 6. Here the CDR3 reads CASSVAGGPDTQYF. The CDR3 DNA is TGTGCCAGTTCGGTAGCGGGAGGTCCAGATACGCAGTATTTT.

The rearrangement uses TRBV7-2 and TRBJ2-5; 8 bases line up with TRBD2. The V segment lost 8 bases and the J segment 4 bases; nucleotides outside the gene matches: 15. The CDR3 contains 16 residues. Germline loops: CDR1 SGHTA, CDR2 FQGNSA. This chain's CDR3 is CASARASGLTRETQYF. The CDR3 DNA reads TGTGCCAGCGCTCGGGCTAGCGGGCTGACTAGAGAGACCCAGTACTTC.

This clonotype was observed a few times. V gene TRBV20-1 combines with J gene TRBJ2-7, with 9 bases matching TRBD1. Germline V lookup: CDR1 DFQATT, CDR2 SNEGSKA (reference sequence). The junction had 8 bases not matched to a gene; V was cut back by 3 bases and J by 2 bases. The CDR3 covers 15 residues. This chain's CDR3 is CSARDRTGDPYEQYF. The DNA of the CDR3 is TGCAGTGCTAGGGACCGGACAGGGGATCCCTACGAGCAGTACTTC.

The sample holds a few counts of this clonotype. The rearrangement uses TRBV20-1 and TRBJ2-3; 7 bases fit TRBD2. Germline trimming cut 7 bases from V and 4 bases from J; bases unmatched to any gene: 8. The CDR3 length is 13 residues. The germline V gene has CDR1 DFQATT and CDR2 SNEGSKA (reference sequence). The CDR3 loop reads CSVGGRAPDTQYF. The DNA for the CDR3 is TGCAGTGTCGGGGGGAGGGCTCCAGATACGCAGTATTTT.

This clonotype was seen at least ten times. The chain joins TRBV20-1 to TRBJ1-2; TRBD1 might be the D (6 bases). Germline V gives CDR1 DFQATT, CDR2 SNEGSKA (reference sequence). The V gene lost 4 bases and the J gene lost 2 bases, with 8 bases spanning the gap. This CDR3 has 12 residues. The CDR3 region has the DNA TGCAGTGCTAATCAGGGGAACTATGGCTACACCTTC. Translation: CSANQGNYGYTF.

This clonotype came up a few times. The chain links TRBV5-1 to TRBJ2-4, with D uncertain. Germline V gene sequence: CDR1 SGHRS, CDR2 YFSETQ. Trimming left V 1 base short and J 5 bases short, with 7 bases between. The CDR3 has 13 residues. In DNA, the CDR3 is TGCGCCAGCAGCTTGTACGAGCAAAACATTCAGTACTTC. Encoded protein: CASSLYEQNIQYF.

The rearrangement uses TRBV5-1 and TRBJ2-7; TRBD1 aligns across 12 bases. This CDR3 comprises 17 residues. CDR1 and CDR2 (germline): SGHRS, YFSETQ. Unmatched junction bases numbered 14, after V lost 3 bases and J lost 7 bases. The CDR3 DNA is TGCGCCAGCAGCTGGGACCACCGGGACAGGGGGCTTCGGGAGCAGTACTTC. Encoded protein: CASSWDHRDRGLREQYF.

CDR3 residues: CASSPGPGPPDTYNEQFF. In DNA form, the CDR3 reads TGTGCCAGCAGCCCGGGGCCGGGACCCCCTGACACCTACAATGAGCAGTTCTTC. The chain uses TRBV5-6 and TRBJ2-1; D could derive from TRBD1 or TRBD2 (5 bases each). The CDR3 is 18 residues long. Deletions cut 4 bases from V and 2 bases from J, with 22 bases between. The germline V gene has CDR1 SGHDT and CDR2 YYEEEE.

The rearrangement joins TRBV10-3 to TRBJ2-6, with D possibly TRBD1 on 5 matching bases. V lost 7 bases and J 12 bases, leaving 10 bases between the germline ends. The V gene's germline CDR1 is ENHRY and CDR2 SYGVKD. The CDR3 has 11 amino acids. CDR3 residues: CAIIWGSVLTF. In nucleotides, the CDR3 is TGTGCCATCATATGGGGCTCCGTCCTGACTTTC.

This clonotype was found a few times. This rearrangement joins TRBV11-2 to TRBJ1-5, with D possibly TRBD1 on 6 matching bases. Trimming pared 5 bases from V and 0 bases from J, leaving 20 bases between. The CDR3 is made up of 18 amino acids. Germline assignment: CDR1 SGHAT and CDR2 FQNNGV. The DNA for the CDR3 is TGTGCCAGCAGCCCGCGGACAGCTTTGGGAGCTAGCAATCAGCCCCAGCATTTT. Encoded protein: CASSPRTALGASNQPQHF.

This clonotype was seen more than once but under ten times. The chain joins TRBV5-1 to TRBJ2-5, with D tentatively TRBD2 (6 bases). The CDR3 runs 14 residues. Germline assignment: CDR1 SGHRS and CDR2 YFSETQ. Trimming pared 6 bases from V and 4 bases from J, leaving 16 bases between. The CDR3 sequence: CASNPSWRGETQYF. CDR3 in DNA: TGCGCCAGCAACCCATCGTGGCGGGGAGAGACCCAGTACTTC.

The gene calls are TRBV6-5 and TRBJ2-2; D call uncertain. CDR3 size: 14 residues. V lost 2 bases to trimming and J lost 6 bases, with 10 bases between them. The germline V gene encodes CDR1 MNHEY and CDR2 SVGAGI. DNA of the CDR3: TGTGCCAGCAGTTACGGGCTCGGCGCCGGGGAGCTGTTTTTT. This gives the protein CASSYGLGAGELFF.

There are a few counts of this clonotype. The chain uses TRBV20-1 and TRBJ2-1, with 10 bases that match TRBD2. The CDR3 extends over 14 amino acids. V shed 6 bases and J 7 bases; nucleotides not matched to a gene: 9. Germline V CDR1 and CDR2: DFQATT, SNEGSKA (reference sequence). The CDR3 sequence is CSALAGERWNEQFF. In nucleotides, the CDR3 is TGCAGTGCCCTAGCGGGAGAGAGATGGAATGAGCAGTTCTTC.

This clonotype has just a few counts. The gene calls are TRBV7-3 and TRBJ1-1, with TRBD1 as a possible D gene (5 bases). Germline-derived CDR1 and CDR2 are SGHTA and FQGTGA. CDR3 size: 16 residues. V lost 3 bases and J 1 base, leaving 15 bases between the germline ends. The CDR3 DNA is TGTGCCAGCAGCTTGGGGGACTTATATTCGAACACTGAAGCTTTCTTT. It specifies CASSLGDLYSNTEAFF.

The chain couples TRBV27 to TRBJ2-2; D is ambiguous. Deletions cut 2 bases from V and 4 bases from J, with 8 bases between. This CDR3 has 14 residues. Germline V lookup: CDR1 MNHEY, CDR2 SMNVEV (reference sequence). CDR3 sequence: CASSLRAGTGELFF. CDR3 nucleotides: TGTGCCAGCAGTTTACGGGCAGGCACCGGGGAGCTGTTTTTT.

V usage is TRBV15 and J usage is TRBJ2-2, with D perhaps assigned TRBD1 or TRBD2 (6 bases each). V gave up 3 bases and J gave up 6 bases, with 11 bases separating them. This CDR3 is built from 14 residues. Germline CDR1 and CDR2: LNHNV and YYDKDF (reference sequence). Here the CDR3 reads CATSSGRGAGELFF. The CDR3 nucleotides are TGTGCCACCAGCAGTGGTAGGGGGGCCGGGGAGCTGTTTTTT.

V and J are TRBV10-3 and TRBJ2-3; D gene uncertain. The V gene's germline CDR1 is ENHRY and CDR2 SYGVKD. The CDR3 is 10 residues long. The V end lost 10 bases, the J end lost 2 bases, and 4 bases lay between the germline ends. The CDR3 DNA is TGTGCCACGGCCACAGATACGCAGTATTTT. Its translation: CATATDTQYF.

The rearrangement links TRBV7-2 to TRBJ2-3; 12 bases match TRBD2. The length of the CDR3 is 16 residues. Germline CDR1 and CDR2: SGHTA and FQGNSA. V shed 4 bases and J 5 bases; nucleotides not matched to a gene: 7. The CDR3 spells CASSSRLAGDGDTQYF. The CDR3 nucleotides read TGTGCCAGCAGCTCGAGACTAGCGGGAGATGGAGATACGCAGTATTTT.

In this sample, this clonotype turned up a few times. The rearrangement joins TRBV7-2 to TRBJ1-2, with D unclear. CDR3 size: 14 residues. Trimming stripped 5 bases from V and 6 bases from J, with 16 bases between. The germline CDR1 and CDR2 sequences are SGHTA and FQGNSA. The CDR3 region has the DNA TGTGCCAGCAGCACACCCGAACCGACACATGGCTACACCTTC. Translating it yields CASSTPEPTHGYTF.

This clonotype was counted between two and nine times. This chain connects TRBV20-1 to TRBJ2-3, with TRBD2 matching over 9 bases. The junction had 5 bases not matched to a gene; V was cut back by 2 bases and J by 5 bases. Germline lookup yields CDR1 DFQATT and CDR2 SNEGSKA (reference sequence). The CDR3 is made up of 14 amino acids. This CDR3 reads CSARSGRSLDTQYF. CDR3 coding DNA: TGCAGTGCTAGAAGCGGGAGGTCTTTAGATACGCAGTATTTT.

This clonotype has more than one count but fewer than ten. The chain joins TRBV5-5 to TRBJ1-1; 9 bases map to TRBD1. This CDR3 has 17 residues. Germline V lookup: CDR1 SGHKS, CDR2 YYEKEE (reference sequence). V shed 3 bases and J 5 bases; nucleotides not matched to a gene: 14. CDR3 sequence (DNA): TGTGCCAGCAGCTCGGAGGGGACAGGGTATGCCTTGACTGAAGCTTTCTTT. Amino acids: CASSSEGTGYALTEAFF.

This clonotype came up many times. This CDR3 is CASRQREKLFF. The CDR3 region has the DNA TGTGCCAGCAGGCAGAGGGAAAAACTGTTTTTT. This chain uses TRBV6-5 with TRBJ1-4; D remains ambiguous. Germline V gene data show CDR1 as MNHEY and CDR2 as SVGAGI. The CDR3 is 11 residues long. V was cut by 6 bases and J by 8 bases, with 7 bases left in between.

The rearrangement joins TRBV5-8 to TRBJ2-4; D might be TRBD1 or TRBD2, each matching 5 bases. Germline CDR1 and CDR2: SGHTS and YDEGEE. Trimming cost V 2 bases and J 11 bases, with 17 bases left between them. The CDR3 runs to 14 residues. The chain's CDR3 is CASSFTDRRGVQYF. DNA of the CDR3: TGTGCCAGCAGCTTCACAGATCGCCGAGGGGTTCAGTACTTC.